What follows is one T cell receptor (beta chain) and its context. In its sample, this clone was seen once. Its antigen remains undetermined. It has no much larger one-base neighbor in the sample; base qualities were not kept. The CDR3 regions of human TCRbeta chains were analyzed by immunosequencing. On the study's bioinformatics: Repertoire TCRs were checked for matches against a reference library of SARS-CoV-2-specific TCRs that had been generated using the MIRA antigen-specificity platform. Breadth was defined as the fraction of unique TCRs that were SARS-CoV-2-associated. Depth was defined as the fraction of total T cells that were SARS-CoV-2-associated. Each spike-specific TCR was assigned to its reactive spike region and to a CD4 or CD8 class using the MIRA data. Log10-transformed breadth and depth values were compared by one-way ANOVA with Sidak's multiple comparisons tests. What TCRdb holds here is the immuneACCESS table cut down to in-frame rearrangements. Part of the clones is not present; checked against another copy, under half of the missing clones reflect an unresolved V gene, and the others are unexplained. V and J calls and clone size are those listed in that table; D and trimming were worked out from the DNA. The sample yields 150,000 or so clones; 90% were counted once. The ten largest account for 18% of the sample.

The junction shows trimming of 10 bases on V and 5 bases on J, and the gene matches do not reach 5 bases of it. From the cysteine up to the phenylalanine, the CDR3 has a length of 14 residues. Only the CDR3 DNA is retained, 42 bases long and in frame from the first base. CDR1 ENHRY and CDR2 SYGVKD are derived from the germline V gene. The sample's time point label is to be understood as: baseline before first vaccination. Vaccinee samples came from UK trials COV001 and COV002, including a single-blind randomized controlled phase 2/3 trial of AZD1222 (ChAdOx1 nCoV-19) in healthy adults. Trial participant PBMC samples were collected at day 0 and day 28 after the second dose for TCRbeta chain sequencing. This sample is drawn from a study of T cell responses to AZD1222 COVID-19 vaccine (dated by TCRdb to the early 2020s). Turning to the overall study: Because spike-specific TCR depth and breadth did not differ between the two schedules, AZD1222 recipients who got a second dose at roughly 4 weeks were pooled with those who got a second dose at roughly 12 weeks. TCR sequencing was performed for roughly 250 trial participants, of whom about 200 were given two doses of AZD1222 and approximately 26 were given two doses of MenACWY control vaccine. Enrollment into the trials was organized by age into subgroups of 18-55, 56-69 and 70-plus years, and those subgroups contained about 160, 30 and 59 TCR-sequenced participants, respectively.

The paper as a whole reports these results and caveats: Conclusions about previously exposed vaccinees are limited because only five to seven AZD1222 recipients were SARS-CoV-2 seropositive at baseline. Most participants were white British and females outnumbered males, and the authors suggested that clonal diversity may have been underestimated. Because no day 14 peak-response samples were available, repertoires were characterized only after the peak T cell response. The vaccine-associated CD4 TCRs covered the entire spike protein, and the dominant responses fell in regions 160-218 and 743-854. Nearly half of unique spike-specific TCRs reportedly recognized epitopes outside regions mutated in the B.1.351 and B.1.1.7 variants. In the small 56-69-year group, the increase in depth fell short of significance, most likely because of low power. Spike-specific TCR breadth and depth rose significantly after two AZD1222 doses compared with day 0 and with MenACWY recipients.

The sequence joins TRBV10-3 to TRBJ2-1; TRBD2 agrees with 13 junctional bases. The clonotype was recovered from an adult in good health. Specimen: peripheral blood, collected on day 0 of AZD1222 vaccination. The CDR3 region has the sequence CATTGTSGDNEQFF. The DNA reads TGTGCCACCACTGGGACTAGCGGGGACAATGAGCAGTTCTTC.